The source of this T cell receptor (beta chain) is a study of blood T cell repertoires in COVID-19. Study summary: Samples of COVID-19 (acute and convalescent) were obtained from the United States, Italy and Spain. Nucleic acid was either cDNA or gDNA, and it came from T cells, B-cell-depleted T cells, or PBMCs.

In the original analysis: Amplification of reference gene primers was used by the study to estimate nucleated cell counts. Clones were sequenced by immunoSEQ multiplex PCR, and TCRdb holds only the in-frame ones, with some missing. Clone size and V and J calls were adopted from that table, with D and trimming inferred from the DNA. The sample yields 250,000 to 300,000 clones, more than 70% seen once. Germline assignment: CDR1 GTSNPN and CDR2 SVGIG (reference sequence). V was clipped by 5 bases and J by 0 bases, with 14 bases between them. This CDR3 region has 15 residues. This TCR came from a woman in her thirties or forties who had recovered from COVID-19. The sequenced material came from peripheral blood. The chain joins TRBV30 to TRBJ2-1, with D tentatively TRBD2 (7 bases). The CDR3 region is CAWGLGGASYNEQFF. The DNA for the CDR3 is TGTGCCTGGGGCCTGGGGGGGGCCTCCTACAATGAGCAGTTCTTC.